The 30 T cell receptor beta chains in this list originate from one sample, sequenced in a study of cytomegalovirus exposure and HLA in healthy donors (dated by TCRdb to 2016 to 2017). Receptors were amplified or captured by the immunoSEQ multiplex PCR assay. A mixture of 60 forward primers for TCR Vbeta segments and 13 reverse primers for TCR Jbeta segments was used in the multiplex PCR. The table was pulled from immuneACCESS by TCRdb, which kept in-frame rearrangements only. Such tables lose some clones; where checked, under half of the loss comes from unresolved V genes, and the rest has no known cause. The record for this sample contains about 210,000 clones. The ten most abundant clones make up over 0.75% of the sample. Sequences were obtained from PBMCs. These receptors all come from a woman aged 25 to 39 in good health and CMV-seropositive.

The chain has TRBV10-3 and TRBJ2-3, with D maybe TRBD1 (6 bases). V was pared by 2 bases and J by 4 bases, with 13 bases between. Germline V gene lookup returns CDR1 ENHRY and CDR2 SYGVKD. The CDR3 extends over 15 amino acids. This CDR3 reads CAISELGAVPDTQYF. DNA of the CDR3: TGTGCCATCAGTGAGCTGGGGGCTGTTCCAGATACGCAGTATTTT.

The chain uses TRBV4-1 and TRBJ1-2; unclear D gene. V gave up 0 bases and J gave up 1 base, with 18 bases separating them. Germline V gene lookup returns CDR1 MGHRA and CDR2 YSYEKL. This CDR3 region has 18 residues. As DNA, the CDR3 is TGCGCCAGCAGCCAAGAAAGATCACGGAGGGCGATTAACTATGGCTACACCTTC. This encodes CASSQERSRRAINYGYTF.

The CDR3: CASSPTSGDTEAFF. The CDR3 coding sequence is TGTGCCAGCTCACCAACTTCGGGAGACACTGAAGCTTTCTTT. The rearrangement uses TRBV18 and TRBJ1-1; D is uncertain. This CDR3 spans 14 amino acids. Deletions cut 2 bases from V and 3 bases from J, with 10 bases between. Germline V gene data show CDR1 as KGHSH and CDR2 as LQKENI.

This chain uses TRBV5-1 with TRBJ1-1; D might be TRBD1 (6 bases). CDR3 size: 16 residues. The V and J ends lost 4 bases and 2 bases respectively, with 18 bases between them. CDR1 and CDR2 (germline): SGHRS, YFSETQ. In DNA form, the CDR3 reads TGCGCCAGCAGCGACTTTGTCGGTGGGGGCAACACTGAAGCTTTCTTT. Encoded protein: CASSDFVGGGNTEAFF.

The chain employs TRBV4-1 and TRBJ2-4; 7 bases map to TRBD2. The CDR3 spans 18 residues. V was pared by 0 bases and J by 0 bases, with 8 bases of the junction left unmatched. Germline values: CDR1 MGHRA, CDR2 YSYEKL. As DNA, the CDR3 is TGCGCCAGCAGCCAAGAATACCGCGGGAGCACAGCCAAAAACATTCAGTACTTC. Protein product: CASSQEYRGSTAKNIQYF.

The rearrangement links TRBV5-1 to TRBJ2-7, with 8 bases lining up with TRBD1. The CDR3 totals 14 residues. Trimming took 4 bases from V and 2 from J; bases not matched to a gene: 5. In germline, CDR1 is SGHRS, CDR2 YFSETQ. For the CDR3, the DNA is TGCGCCAGCAGCGCCGGGACAGGAGCCTACGAGCAGTACTTC. Translating it yields CASSAGTGAYEQYF.

The chain combines TRBV4-1 with TRBJ2-5; 7 bases line up with TRBD2. V shed 1 base and J 1 base; nucleotides not matched to a gene: 6. CDR3 length equals 16 residues. CDR1 and CDR2 from the germline V gene are MGHRA and YSYEKL. CDR3 nucleotides: TGCGCCAGCAGCCAAGGGTACCGGGGGGTCCAAGAGACCCAGTACTTC. Protein product: CASSQGYRGVQETQYF.

V usage is TRBV7-2 and J usage is TRBJ2-7, with D perhaps TRBD2 (5 bases). Germline assignment: CDR1 SGHTA and CDR2 FQGNSA. The CDR3 is 13 residues long. Trimming pared 5 bases from V and 4 bases from J, leaving 12 bases between. The CDR3: CASSLWTGYEQYF. The CDR3 region has the DNA TGTGCCAGCAGCCTGTGGACGGGATACGAGCAGTACTTC.

V is TRBV18 and J is TRBJ1-2; 7 nucleotides align to TRBD1. The CDR3 length is 16 residues. Looked up from germline, CDR1 is KGHSH and CDR2 is LQKENI. With 2 bases clipped from V and 3 bases from J, the junction kept 9 bases outside the gene matches. CDR3 coding DNA: TGTGCCAGCTCACCAGCTTCTCGTACAGGGGACTATGGCTACACCTTC. Translating it yields CASSPASRTGDYGYTF.

This chain joins TRBV4-3 and TRBJ2-2; 11 positions match TRBD2. There are 18 residues in the CDR3. CDR1 is LGHNA, CDR2 YSLEER, per germline. V dropped 4 bases and J dropped 2; count of bases not matched to a gene: 9. CDR3 in DNA: TGCGCCAGCAGCCTTTCCGGCCTAGCGGGAGGAAACACCGGGGAGCTGTTTTTT. Translating gives CASSLSGLAGGNTGELFF.

This sequence joins TRBV27 and TRBJ2-2; TRBD1 matches 8 bases. The CDR3 loop spans 14 amino acids. The junction had 6 bases not matched to a gene; V was cut back by 8 bases and J by 4 bases. Germline CDR1 reads MNHEY; CDR2 reads SMNVEV (reference sequence). The CDR3 DNA reads as TGTGCCAGCCGGCAACAGGGGGGCACCGGGGAGCTGTTTTTT. It codes for CASRQQGGTGELFF.

This chain uses TRBV7-9 with TRBJ1-4; D is undetermined. V was shortened by 4 bases and J by 7 bases, with 10 bases between the two germline ends. Germline V lookup: CDR1 SEHNR, CDR2 FQNEAQ (reference sequence). The CDR3 loop spans 13 amino acids. CDR3 nucleotide sequence: TGTGCCAGCAGCTCAGCGAAGCGTGAAAAACTGTTTTTT. It encodes CASSSAKREKLFF.

This chain connects TRBV30 to TRBJ2-1; 10 nucleotides agree with TRBD2. The V gene's germline CDR1 is GTSNPN and CDR2 SVGIG (reference sequence). There are 17 residues in the CDR3. The V segment lost 2 bases and the J segment 3 bases; nucleotides outside the gene matches: 10. CDR3 in amino acids: CAWSTLAGHVFYNEQFF. The CDR3 DNA reads as TGTGCCTGGAGTACACTAGCGGGGCATGTTTTCTACAATGAGCAGTTCTTC.

The chain couples TRBV11-2 to TRBJ2-1, with D unresolved. The CDR3 spans 14 residues. Trimming removed 3 bases at V and 2 bases at J, with 8 bases between. Germline CDR1 and CDR2: SGHAT and FQNNGV. CDR3 nucleotide sequence: TGTGCCAGCAGCTTCCTGACTGCCTACAATGAGCAGTTCTTC. Protein product: CASSFLTAYNEQFF.

About this clone: Different DNA sequences within this sample yield the same CDR3. This chain uses TRBV18 with TRBJ1-1; 7 bases are shared with TRBD1. The germline gives CDR1 KGHSH, CDR2 LQKENI. The CDR3 spans 14 residues. With 4 bases clipped from V and 0 bases from J, the junction kept 2 bases outside the gene matches. CDR3 sequence: CASSLQGMNTEAFF. The CDR3 bases are TGTGCCAGCTCACTACAGGGGATGAACACTGAAGCTTTCTTT.

The rearrangement links TRBV6-6 to TRBJ1-1; 9 nucleotides agree with TRBD1. This CDR3 has 13 amino acids. Germline CDR1 MNHNY, CDR2 SVGAGI (reference sequence). The trim removed 5 bases at V and 3 bases at J, leaving 1 base unmatched. CDR3 protein: CASSRQGDTEAFF. The CDR3 DNA follows: TGTGCCAGCAGTAGACAGGGGGACACTGAAGCTTTCTTT.

The gene calls are TRBV11-2 and TRBJ1-1; D gene ambiguous. This CDR3 comprises 14 residues. V was cut by 5 bases and J by 0 bases, with 10 bases left in between. The germline CDR1 and CDR2 sequences are SGHAT and FQNNGV. CDR3 in amino acids: CASSPHAMNTEAFF. The CDR3 DNA is TGTGCCAGCAGCCCTCATGCTATGAACACTGAAGCTTTCTTT.

V usage is TRBV28 and J usage is TRBJ2-1; TRBD1 aligns across 9 bases. After removal of 4 bases from V and 0 bases from J, the junction contained 4 bases not matched to a gene. The germline V gene has CDR1 MDHEN and CDR2 SYDVKM. This CDR3 spans 16 amino acids. This CDR3 reads CASSSGTGNSYNEQFF. The CDR3, as DNA: TGTGCCAGCAGTTCCGGGACAGGGAACTCCTACAATGAGCAGTTCTTC.

The V call is TRBV10-3, the J call TRBJ2-1; the D gene is possibly TRBD2 (6 bases). CDR3 length equals 13 residues. V lost 11 bases to trimming and J lost 8 bases, with 19 bases between them. Germline V gene sequence: CDR1 ENHRY, CDR2 SYGVKD. CDR3 protein: CAACLAEADEQFF. The CDR3 DNA reads TGTGCCGCATGTTTAGCGGAGGCCGATGAGCAGTTCTTC.

The rearrangement joins TRBV5-6 to TRBJ2-7, with TRBD2 as a possible D gene (5 bases). V was trimmed by 2 bases and J by 2 bases, leaving 11 bases between them. CDR3 length: 14 amino acids. Germline loops: CDR1 SGHDT, CDR2 YYEEEE. In DNA form, the CDR3 reads TGTGCCAGCAGCTTAAACGGGAACGCCTACGAGCAGTACTTC. The encoded protein is CASSLNGNAYEQYF.

The chain has TRBV28 and TRBJ1-2; a possible D gene is TRBD1 (5 bases). The length of the CDR3 is 16 residues. CDR1 is MDHEN and CDR2 is SYDVKM in the germline V gene. With 5 bases removed from V and 2 bases from J, the gap between germline ends came to 18 bases. The CDR3 is CASSTPPGGGNYGYTF. For the CDR3, the DNA is TGTGCCAGCAGTACCCCTCCAGGCGGGGGGAACTATGGCTACACCTTC.

The V and J genes are TRBV19 and TRBJ1-4; D remains ambiguous. The CDR3 length is 18 residues. Germline CDR1 and CDR2: LNHDA and SQIVND (reference sequence). Trimming shortened V by 0 bases and J by 2 bases, and 16 bases separated the two germline ends. The CDR3 DNA follows: TGTGCCAGTAGTATAGAGTTTGCGGGATTTGCGACTAATGAAAAACTGTTTTTT. Translating it yields CASSIEFAGFATNEKLFF.

V usage is TRBV6-5 and J usage is TRBJ1-5; 8 positions match TRBD1. Looked up from germline, CDR1 is MNHEY and CDR2 is SVGAGI. The CDR3 spans 15 residues. The V gene end was trimmed by 6 bases and the J gene end by 0 bases; junction bases not matched to a gene: 4. CDR3 protein: CASSRTGYSNQPQHF. CDR3 in DNA: TGTGCCAGCAGCCGGACAGGGTATAGCAATCAGCCCCAGCATTTT.

As to this clone: At one end, the junction sequence differs from germline, possibly due to a read error. V is TRBV4-1 and J is TRBJ2-1; a weak D match, TRBD1 (6 bases). The V gene's germline CDR1 is MGHRA and CDR2 YSYEKL. The length of the CDR3 is 16 residues. CDR3 protein: CASGQEQQGSYNEQFF. For the CDR3, the DNA is TGCGCCAGCGGCCAAGAGCAACAGGGCTCCTACAATGAGCAGTTCTTC.

This rearrangement joins TRBV5-1 to TRBJ1-3; D is ambiguous. CDR1 is SGHRS and CDR2 is YFSETQ in the germline V gene. There are 16 residues in the CDR3. With 4 bases removed from V and 0 bases from J, the gap between germline ends came to 14 bases. The CDR3 region is CASSPEIPFSGNTIYF. The CDR3 DNA follows: TGCGCCAGCAGCCCGGAGATCCCCTTCTCTGGAAACACCATATATTTT. The variable domain in full, completed from reference TRBV5-1 and TRBJ1-3, reads KAGVTQTPRYLIKTRGQQVTLSCSPISGHRSVSWYQQTPGQGLQFLFEYFSETQRNKGNFPGRFSGRQFSNSRSEMNVSTLELGDSALYLCASSPEIPFSGNTIYFGEGSWLTVV.

CDR3: CASSLPDTNYGYTF. CDR3 in DNA: TGTGCCAGCAGTTTGCCGGACACGAACTATGGCTACACCTTC. The chain carries TRBV6-1 and TRBJ1-2; possibly TRBD1 for D (5 bases). Trimming stripped 5 bases from V and 2 bases from J, with 12 bases between. The CDR3 runs 14 residues. CDR1 and CDR2 from the germline V gene are MNHNS and SASEGT.

The genes are TRBV19 and TRBJ2-1, with D perhaps TRBD2 (6 bases). The germline CDR1 and CDR2 sequences are LNHDA and SQIVND (reference sequence). Trimming left V 5 bases short and J 4 bases short, with 12 bases between. The CDR3 is 14 amino acids. The chain's CDR3 is CASSGVAAYNEQFF. The CDR3 coding sequence is TGTGCCAGTAGTGGGGTAGCGGCTTACAATGAGCAGTTCTTC.

Written as DNA, the CDR3 is TGTGCCAGCACCTATCGTGTCCTACAGGGGGCGCGTACTGAAGCTTTCTTT. This codes for CASTYRVLQGARTEAFF. The chain employs TRBV28 and TRBJ1-1; the match to TRBD1 covers 9 bases. The ends lost 7 bases at V and 5 bases at J; junction bases unmatched: 17. CDR1 is MDHEN, CDR2 SYDVKM, per germline. The CDR3 is made up of 17 amino acids.

The rearrangement uses TRBV7-8 and TRBJ2-7, with 7 nucleotides matching TRBD2. Germline V lookup: CDR1 SGHVS, CDR2 FQNEAQ. The CDR3 spans 15 residues. With V trimmed by 5 bases and J by 2 bases, 9 bases remained unmatched. CDR3 DNA sequence: TGTGCCAGCAGCAATCAAGCGGGACCTCCCTACGAGCAGTACTTC. Its translation: CASSNQAGPPYEQYF.

The rearrangement uses TRBV28 and TRBJ1-1, with no clear D. Trimming shortened V by 7 bases and J by 0 bases, and 12 bases separated the two germline ends. This CDR3 spans 14 amino acids. Germline V CDR1 and CDR2: MDHEN, SYDVKM. The CDR3: CASTRTAMNTEAFF. Here the CDR3 DNA reads TGTGCCAGCACCCGGACTGCTATGAACACTGAAGCTTTCTTT.